This is a list of T cell receptor beta chains from one sample in a study of shared clonotypes between healthy human individuals. Some clones are missing from TCRdb's copy, which holds only in-frame ones; the method was immunoSEQ multiplex PCR. The repertoire has 600,000 to 750,000 clones, about two thirds of them found once; the top ten carry under 2%. The sequencing input was memory CD4+ T cells sorted from blood. The receptor set was obtained from a woman between 25 and 40 years old in good health. The CDR3 runs from the conserved cysteine through the conserved F or W.

v_gene: TRBV2
CDR3aa: CASRLLAGEVNEQFF

v_gene: TRBV5-6
CDR3aa: CASSGNRGRNIQYF

v_gene: TRBV28
CDR3aa: CASSFLGAGNTEAFF

v_gene: TRBV4-2
CDR3aa: CASSQNLAGGGTGELFF

v_gene: TRBV2
CDR3aa: CASSGPRGTEAFF

v_gene: TRBV30
CDR3aa: CAWTPDRLNTEAFF

v_gene: TRBV29-1
CDR3aa: CSVEGKDEQYF

v_gene: TRBV28
CDR3aa: CASSLRGTQNTEAFF

v_gene: TRBV11-1
CDR3aa: CASSLVGRGQYF

v_gene: TRBV28
CDR3aa: CASSFEVSFNTEAFF

v_gene: TRBV9
CDR3aa: CASSVVERGEQYF

v_gene: TRBV11-2
CDR3aa: CASSLDRSNYGYTF

v_gene: TRBV4-2
CDR3aa: CASSPGLAGGNEQFF

v_gene: TRBV7-2
CDR3aa: CASSLAGVGDTQYF

v_gene: TRBV7-9
CDR3aa: CASSLGDSNGELFF

v_gene: TRBV7-9
CDR3aa: CASSFRGEATNEKLFF

v_gene: TRBV28
CDR3aa: CASSFLGFHEQYF

v_gene: TRBV27
CDR3aa: CASSKAQPGQGATDTQYF

v_gene: TRBV7-9
CDR3aa: CASSLRDYPHYTF

v_gene: TRBV15
CDR3aa: CATSSTLGSDTQYF

v_gene: TRBV5-4
CDR3aa: CASSPRLAGPVEQFF

v_gene: TRBV11-2
CDR3aa: CASTHLQQGILEQYF

v_gene: TRBV15
CDR3aa: CATSRGQFETQYF

v_gene: TRBV7-2
CDR3aa: CASSLVWGSGYTF

v_gene: TRBV7-9
CDR3aa: CASRYGTGVRETQYF

v_gene: TRBV28
CDR3aa: CASSFPPSYTF

v_gene: TRBV6-1
CDR3aa: CASSEAWGTGGNQPQHF

v_gene: TRBV19
CDR3aa: CASSMMGRREKLFF

v_gene: TRBV2
CDR3aa: CASREAAMVFEQFF

v_gene: TRBV19
CDR3aa: CASSNQAAYEQYF

v_gene: TRBV11-2
CDR3aa: CASSAGFSSYEQYF

v_gene: TRBV28
CDR3aa: CASILSGGYTEAFF

v_gene: TRBV15
CDR3aa: CATSRDPLSGYEQYF

v_gene: TRBV4-2
CDR3aa: CASSQVSGGFGKTGELFF

v_gene: TRBV7-3
CDR3aa: CASSLGTSGELFF

v_gene: TRBV4-2
CDR3aa: CASSQETSGNKYNEQFF

v_gene: TRBV2
CDR3aa: CASKGLAGVGNEQFF

v_gene: TRBV4-1
CDR3aa: CASSQDPGGLNEKLFF

v_gene: TRBV18
CDR3aa: CASSADRGGTGELFF

v_gene: TRBV28
CDR3aa: CASSLHHAASGTEAFF

v_gene: TRBV5-1
CDR3aa: CASSLEAGPYTQYF

v_gene: TRBV18
CDR3aa: CASSLGGGRGGEQYF

v_gene: TRBV5-1
CDR3aa: CASSLVVGENEQFF

v_gene: TRBV2
CDR3aa: CASSAPGEQYF

v_gene: TRBV10-1
CDR3aa: CASSHQYTGELFF

v_gene: TRBV14
CDR3aa: CASRSSGYQPDTQYF

v_gene: TRBV20-1
CDR3aa: CSARKDEQYF

v_gene: TRBV18
CDR3aa: CASSPQGKGNQPQHF

v_gene: TRBV6-6
CDR3aa: CASTSGNLAGEGEQYF

v_gene: TRBV18
CDR3aa: CASSPDPGAFYEQYF

v_gene: TRBV7-8
CDR3aa: CASSIDSPLNTGELFF

v_gene: TRBV2
CDR3aa: CASGALILTEAFF

v_gene: TRBV5-8
CDR3aa: CASSLTGTDTQYF